The TCR beta chain described here comes from a study of CD8 T cell repertoires and HIV-1 epitope variants. Across the whole study: Separate wells received one of Twenty-five Gag or Nef variant peptides. T cells were cultured for more than 9 days with cytokines added on days 3 and 7.

With regard to this clone: Its antigen is undetermined.

Assay: immunoSEQ multiplex PCR; the TCRdb copy retains only in-frame clones and omits some. The table includes 6,000 or so clones, 67% detected once. V was pared by 4 bases and J by 10 bases, with 3 bases of the junction left unmatched. From germline, CDR1 is SGHVS and CDR2 FQNEAQ. This CDR3 has 12 amino acids. This receptor was identified in a male donor with HIV. The genes are TRBV7-8 and TRBJ2-2, with 7 bases lining up with TRBD1. What was sequenced was cultured CD8+ T cells derived from PBMCs. The CDR3 sequence: CASSWGQSELFF. The CDR3 DNA is TGTGCCAGCAGCTGGGGACAGTCGGAGCTGTTTTTT.